Listed below are T cell receptor beta chains from one sample, sequenced in a study of molecular identifiers for immune sequencing clone quantification. One entry per CDR3 protein results from TCRdb running MiXCR on the PCR reads. The sample has some 580,000 distinct CDR3 sequences, 25% seen once. Sequences were obtained from naive CD8+ T cells from blood, with Jurkat cell RNA spiked in. Receptor source: a human donor in good health. Some libraries in this study had Jurkat cell RNA spiked in. Each CDR3 is given with its conserved first and last residue. Each record gives: clone size, J gene, V gene, D gene, CDR3 DNA, CDR3 protein. The D gene is left open where the match is weak. Expanded clones get a size class; other rows say once, few or many, or leave the size out.

abundance: -
j_gene: TRBJ2-1
v_gene: TRBV19
d_gene: -
CDR3nt: TGTGCCAGTAGTACGTGGGGTGGAGATGAGCAGTTCTTC
CDR3aa: CASSTWGGDEQFF

abundance: many
j_gene: TRBJ1-1
v_gene: TRBV6-5
d_gene: -
CDR3nt: TGTGCCAGCGCTTATTCGAATGAAGCTTTCTTT
CDR3aa: CASAYSNEAFF

abundance: few
j_gene: TRBJ2-7
v_gene: TRBV5-4
d_gene: -
CDR3nt: TGTGCCAGCAGCGCCGGGACCCCACTCGAGCAGTACTTC
CDR3aa: CASSAGTPLEQYF

abundance: -
j_gene: TRBJ1-1
v_gene: TRBV7-6
d_gene: -
CDR3nt: TGTGCCAGCAGCTTAGCGTGGGCAGGGGCTAACACTGAAGCTTTCTTT
CDR3aa: CASSLAWAGANTEAFF

abundance: -
j_gene: TRBJ1-5
v_gene: TRBV20-1
d_gene: -
CDR3nt: TGCAGTGCTAGAGAGGGGATTCTCAATCAGCCCCAGCATTTT
CDR3aa: CSAREGILNQPQHF

abundance: few
j_gene: TRBJ2-3
v_gene: TRBV13
d_gene: -
CDR3nt: TGTGCCAGCAGCTACCCGTCGGGCCTCGGAGGCACAGATACGCAGTATTTT
CDR3aa: CASSYPSGLGGTDTQYF

abundance: many
j_gene: TRBJ2-5
v_gene: TRBV29-1
d_gene: TRBD2
CDR3nt: TGCAGCGCCCAGGGACTAGCGGAAGAGACCCAGTACTTC
CDR3aa: CSAQGLAEETQYF

abundance: many
j_gene: TRBJ2-1
v_gene: TRBV27
d_gene: -
CDR3nt: TGTGCCAGCAGCGTAGGGAATGAGCAGTTCTTC
CDR3aa: CASSVGNEQFF

abundance: many
j_gene: TRBJ2-5
v_gene: TRBV2
d_gene: TRBD2
CDR3nt: TGTGCCAGCAGTATCCCCGGAACACCAGCTCAGCGGGGAACCCAGTACTTC
CDR3aa: CASSIPGTPAQRGTQYF

abundance: -
j_gene: TRBJ2-7
v_gene: TRBV30
d_gene: -
CDR3nt: TGTGCCTGGAGTGTACTAGTCACTGCGGGAAGCAACGAGCAGTACTTC
CDR3aa: CAWSVLVTAGSNEQYF

abundance: -
j_gene: TRBJ1-2
v_gene: TRBV20-1
d_gene: -
CDR3nt: TGCAGTGCCCACCCCGAGGCAGCGGTTGACTATGGCTACACCTTC
CDR3aa: CSAHPEAAVDYGYTF

abundance: many
j_gene: TRBJ1-5
v_gene: TRBV28
d_gene: -
CDR3nt: TGTGCCAGCAACGAGAGGACATCGAGTAATCAGCCCCAGCATTTT
CDR3aa: CASNERTSSNQPQHF

abundance: many
j_gene: TRBJ1-3
v_gene: TRBV7-9
d_gene: TRBD1
CDR3nt: TGTGCCAGCATCGATTACACGGGACAGAACTCTGGAAACACCATATATTTT
CDR3aa: CASIDYTGQNSGNTIYF

abundance: many
j_gene: TRBJ2-5
v_gene: TRBV7-6
d_gene: TRBD2
CDR3nt: TGTGCCAGCAGTACGGGACTAGCATCGGAGACCCAGTACTTC
CDR3aa: CASSTGLASETQYF

abundance: many
j_gene: TRBJ2-7
v_gene: TRBV5-6
d_gene: -
CDR3nt: TGTGCCAGCAGCTTGGGGGGCCGCACCTACGAGCAGTACTTC
CDR3aa: CASSLGGRTYEQYF

abundance: few
j_gene: TRBJ2-7
v_gene: TRBV10-1
d_gene: -
CDR3nt: TGCGCCAGCAGTGAGTCGTCGTCCCTCGAGCAGTACTTC
CDR3aa: CASSESSSLEQYF

abundance: -
j_gene: TRBJ2-7
v_gene: TRBV4-3
d_gene: -
CDR3nt: TGCGCCAGCGGCCAAGATAGGCAGGGTCCCTACGAGCAGTACTTC
CDR3aa: CASGQDRQGPYEQYF

abundance: -
j_gene: TRBJ2-2
v_gene: TRBV7-9
d_gene: -
CDR3nt: TGTGCCCGACAAGGGGCGAACACCGGGGAGCTGTTTTTT
CDR3aa: CARQGANTGELFF

abundance: few
j_gene: TRBJ2-3
v_gene: TRBV27
d_gene: -
CDR3nt: TGTGCCAGCAGTTACTCGCCCAGGGTGAGCACAGATACGCAGTATTTT
CDR3aa: CASSYSPRVSTDTQYF

abundance: many
j_gene: TRBJ2-7
v_gene: TRBV5-6
d_gene: -
CDR3nt: TGTGCCAGCAGCTTGGAACCAGCCGAGGCCTACGAGCAGTACTTC
CDR3aa: CASSLEPAEAYEQYF

abundance: few
j_gene: TRBJ1-2
v_gene: TRBV5-1
d_gene: -
CDR3nt: TGCGCCAGTCGCGCAGGGGCCCCTGGCTACACCTTC
CDR3aa: CASRAGAPGYTF

abundance: -
j_gene: TRBJ1-1
v_gene: TRBV19
d_gene: -
CDR3nt: TGTGCCAGTAGTATTCCGGGGCCGAACACTGAAGCTTTCTTT
CDR3aa: CASSIPGPNTEAFF

abundance: few
j_gene: TRBJ1-5
v_gene: TRBV6-2/TRBV6-3
d_gene: TRBD1
CDR3nt: TGTGCCAGCGCGGGGGGACAGGGGGATCAGCCCCAGCATTTT
CDR3aa: CASAGGQGDQPQHF

abundance: many
j_gene: TRBJ2-7
v_gene: TRBV29-1
d_gene: TRBD1
CDR3nt: TGCAGCGTTGAAGCCGGGACAGGGATTTACGAGCAGTACTTC
CDR3aa: CSVEAGTGIYEQYF

abundance: many
j_gene: TRBJ2-3
v_gene: TRBV7-9
d_gene: -
CDR3nt: TGTGCCAGCAGCCCAAAACCTAGCACAGATACGCAGTATTTT
CDR3aa: CASSPKPSTDTQYF

abundance: many
j_gene: TRBJ2-3
v_gene: TRBV3-1
d_gene: TRBD2
CDR3nt: TGTGCCAGCAGCCTTCGACTAGCGGGGGGTATGAATACGCAGTATTTT
CDR3aa: CASSLRLAGGMNTQYF

abundance: -
j_gene: TRBJ1-2
v_gene: TRBV6-2/TRBV6-3
d_gene: -
CDR3nt: TGTGCCAGCACGACGGGTTGGTATGGCTACACCTTC
CDR3aa: CASTTGWYGYTF

abundance: many
j_gene: TRBJ2-3
v_gene: TRBV12-5
d_gene: TRBD2
CDR3nt: TGTGCTAGTGGTTCGGGACTAGCGGGGATAACAGATACGCAGTATTTT
CDR3aa: CASGSGLAGITDTQYF

abundance: -
j_gene: TRBJ2-3
v_gene: TRBV24-1
d_gene: TRBD1
CDR3nt: TGTGCCACCAGTGATCCATCGGGACAGAGTCCAGATACGCAGTATTTT
CDR3aa: CATSDPSGQSPDTQYF

abundance: many
j_gene: TRBJ1-1
v_gene: TRBV12-3/TRBV12-4
d_gene: -
CDR3nt: TGTGCCAGCAGTTTGAGTAGGGACTCTCCCCCACTTGAAGCTTTCTTT
CDR3aa: CASSLSRDSPPLEAFF

abundance: -
j_gene: TRBJ1-6
v_gene: TRBV30
d_gene: -
CDR3nt: TGTGCCTGGAGTCAGGGATCGAATTCACCCCTCCACTTT
CDR3aa: CAWSQGSNSPLHF

abundance: -
j_gene: TRBJ2-2
v_gene: TRBV6-6
d_gene: TRBD1
CDR3nt: TGTGCCAGCAGTGACGTGGGTACAGGGGTCGCCGGGGAGCTGTTTTTT
CDR3aa: CASSDVGTGVAGELFF

abundance: -
j_gene: TRBJ1-1
v_gene: TRBV4-3
d_gene: -
CDR3nt: TGCGCCAGCAGCCAAGACCGGGGGGCGGGGGTCACTGAAGCTTTCTTT
CDR3aa: CASSQDRGAGVTEAFF

abundance: -
j_gene: TRBJ1-3
v_gene: TRBV9
d_gene: -
CDR3nt: TGTGCCAGCAGCGTGGACGACAGGCGTGGAAACACCATATATTTT
CDR3aa: CASSVDDRRGNTIYF

abundance: many
j_gene: TRBJ1-5
v_gene: TRBV6-2/TRBV6-3
d_gene: -
CDR3nt: TGTGCCAGCAGTTACTCAGGGGTGGGCCAGCCCCAGCATTTT
CDR3aa: CASSYSGVGQPQHF

abundance: -
j_gene: TRBJ1-6
v_gene: TRBV5-5
d_gene: -
CDR3nt: TGTGCCAGCAGCGCGGGGAGTCATTCACCCCTCCACTTT
CDR3aa: CASSAGSHSPLHF

abundance: -
j_gene: TRBJ2-3
v_gene: TRBV7-7
d_gene: -
CDR3nt: TGTGCCAGCAGCGAGATGGTGGGAGTAGGGCAGTATTTT
CDR3aa: CASSEMVGVGQYF

abundance: few
j_gene: TRBJ2-1
v_gene: TRBV30
d_gene: -
CDR3nt: TGTGCCTGGAGTAGGGACGGGGGTGAGCAGTTCTTC
CDR3aa: CAWSRDGGEQFF

abundance: few
j_gene: TRBJ1-2
v_gene: TRBV12-3/TRBV12-4
d_gene: -
CDR3nt: TGTGCCAGCAGTTTTGGGGGGGGGATGAACTATGGCTACACCTTC
CDR3aa: CASSFGGGMNYGYTF

abundance: once
j_gene: TRBJ1-1
v_gene: TRBV7-9
d_gene: TRBD1
CDR3nt: TGTGCCCGCAGCTTAAGAGACAGGGGAATTGACACTGAAGCTTTCTTT
CDR3aa: CARSLRDRGIDTEAFF

abundance: few
j_gene: TRBJ2-3
v_gene: TRBV10-2
d_gene: TRBD2
CDR3nt: TGCGCCAGCAGTGAGGCTAGCGGGGGGGATACGCAGTATTTT
CDR3aa: CASSEASGGDTQYF

abundance: -
j_gene: TRBJ2-1
v_gene: TRBV30
d_gene: TRBD2
CDR3nt: TGTGCCTGGAGTATAAGTGCGGGAGCCTACAATGAGCAGTTCTTC
CDR3aa: CAWSISAGAYNEQFF

abundance: -
j_gene: TRBJ2-1
v_gene: TRBV20-1
d_gene: TRBD2
CDR3nt: TGCAGTGCTTCCCTAGCGGGAGTCGCTGGTGAGCAGTTCTTC
CDR3aa: CSASLAGVAGEQFF

abundance: few
j_gene: TRBJ2-1
v_gene: TRBV9
d_gene: -
CDR3nt: TGTGCCAGCAGCGTAGTTCCCCGGGAGTTCAATGAGCAGTTCTTC
CDR3aa: CASSVVPREFNEQFF

abundance: many
j_gene: TRBJ1-1
v_gene: TRBV6-6
d_gene: -
CDR3nt: TGTGCCAGCAGTTATTTTGTCAGCACCGATGAAGCTTTCTTT
CDR3aa: CASSYFVSTDEAFF

abundance: many
j_gene: TRBJ2-4
v_gene: TRBV21-1
d_gene: -
CDR3nt: TGTGCCAGAACCCCTGTACGGAGGGGACTAGCCAAAAACATTCAGTACTTC
CDR3aa: CARTPVRRGLAKNIQYF

abundance: many
j_gene: TRBJ2-5
v_gene: TRBV12-3/TRBV12-4
d_gene: TRBD2
CDR3nt: TGTGCCAGCAGCTCGAATGACCCTGGGGCGGGAGGGTACCAAGAGACCCAGTACTTC
CDR3aa: CASSSNDPGAGGYQETQYF

abundance: many
j_gene: TRBJ2-3
v_gene: TRBV18
d_gene: TRBD2
CDR3nt: TGTGCCAGCAGCCCAATAGCGGGAGGACCAGATACGCAGTATTTT
CDR3aa: CASSPIAGGPDTQYF

abundance: few
j_gene: TRBJ2-5
v_gene: TRBV21-1
d_gene: -
CDR3nt: TGTGCCAGCAGCAGCCTGGACAGAAAGCAAAGGACCCAGTACTTC
CDR3aa: CASSSLDRKQRTQYF

abundance: -
j_gene: TRBJ2-6
v_gene: TRBV6-5
d_gene: -
CDR3nt: TGTGCCAGCAGGATACAGGTCTCTGGGGCCAACGTCCTGACTTTC
CDR3aa: CASRIQVSGANVLTF

abundance: -
j_gene: TRBJ2-3
v_gene: TRBV6-5
d_gene: TRBD1
CDR3nt: TGTGCCAGCAATCCAGGGGGTTTTAGCACAGATACGCAGTATTTT
CDR3aa: CASNPGGFSTDTQYF